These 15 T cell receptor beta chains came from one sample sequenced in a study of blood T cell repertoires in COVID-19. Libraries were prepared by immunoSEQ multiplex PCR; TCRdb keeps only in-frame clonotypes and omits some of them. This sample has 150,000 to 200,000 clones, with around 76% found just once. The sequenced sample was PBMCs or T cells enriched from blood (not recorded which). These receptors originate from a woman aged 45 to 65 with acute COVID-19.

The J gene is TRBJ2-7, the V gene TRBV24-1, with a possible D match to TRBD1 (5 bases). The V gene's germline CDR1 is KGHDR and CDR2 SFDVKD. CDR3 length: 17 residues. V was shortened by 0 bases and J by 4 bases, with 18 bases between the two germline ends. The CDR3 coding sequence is TGTGCCACCAGTGATTTGAGGGGCAAGACTTCCCCTTACGAGCAGTACGTC. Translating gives CATSDLRGKTSPYEQYV.

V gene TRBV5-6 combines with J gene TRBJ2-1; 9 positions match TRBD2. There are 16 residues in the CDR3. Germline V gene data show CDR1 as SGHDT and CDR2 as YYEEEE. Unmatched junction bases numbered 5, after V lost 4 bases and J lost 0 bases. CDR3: CASSLFSGGSYNEQFF. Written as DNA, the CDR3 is TGTGCCAGCAGCCTCTTTAGCGGGGGCTCCTACAATGAGCAGTTCTTC.

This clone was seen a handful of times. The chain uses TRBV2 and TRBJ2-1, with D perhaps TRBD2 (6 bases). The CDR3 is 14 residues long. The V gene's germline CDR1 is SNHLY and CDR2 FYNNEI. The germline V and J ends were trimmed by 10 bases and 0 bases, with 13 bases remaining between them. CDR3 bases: TGTGCCACCAAAGGAGGGGCCTCCTACAATGAGCAGTTCTTC. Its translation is CATKGGASYNEQFF. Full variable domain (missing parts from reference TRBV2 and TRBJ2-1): EPEVTQTPSHQVTQMGQEVILRCVPISNHLYFYWYRQILGQKVEFLVSFYNNEISEKSEIFDDQFSVERPDGSNFTLKIRSTKLEDSAMYFCATKGGASYNEQFFGPGTRLTVL.

The CDR3 sequence: CASRVGASAGELFF. In nucleotides, the CDR3 is TGTGCCAGCAGAGTGGGGGCGTCGGCCGGGGAGCTGTTTTTT. The chain is built from TRBV14 and TRBJ2-2, with a weak D call TRBD1 (6 bases). This CDR3 has 14 residues. The germline gives CDR1 SGHDN, CDR2 FVKESK. V was clipped by 6 bases and J by 6 bases, with 14 bases between them.

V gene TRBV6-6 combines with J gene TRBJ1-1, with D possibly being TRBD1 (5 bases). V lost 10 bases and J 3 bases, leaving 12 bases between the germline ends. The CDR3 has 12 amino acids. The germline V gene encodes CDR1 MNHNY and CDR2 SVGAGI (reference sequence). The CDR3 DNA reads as TGTGCCACCACGGACACCTACACTGAAGCTTTCTTT. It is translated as CATTDTYTEAFF.

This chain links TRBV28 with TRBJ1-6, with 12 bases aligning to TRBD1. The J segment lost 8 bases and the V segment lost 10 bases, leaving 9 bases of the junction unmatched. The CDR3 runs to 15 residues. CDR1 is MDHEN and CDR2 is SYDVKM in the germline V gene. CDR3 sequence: CAITPGQGAHSPLHF. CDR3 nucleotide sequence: TGTGCCATCACACCGGGACAGGGGGCACATTCACCCCTCCACTTT.

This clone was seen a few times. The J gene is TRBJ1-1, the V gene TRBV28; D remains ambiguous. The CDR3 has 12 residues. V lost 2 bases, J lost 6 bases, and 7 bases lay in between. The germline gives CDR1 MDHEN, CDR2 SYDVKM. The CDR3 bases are TGTGCCAGCAGTTTAGGCCAGGCTGAAGCTTTCTTT. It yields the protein CASSLGQAEAFF. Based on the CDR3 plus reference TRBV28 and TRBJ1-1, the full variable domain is DVKVTQSSRYLVKRTGEKVFLECVQDMDHENMFWYRQDPGLGLRLIYFSYDVKMKEKGDIPEGYSVSREKKERFSLILESASTNQTSMYLCASSLGQAEAFFGQGTRLTVV.

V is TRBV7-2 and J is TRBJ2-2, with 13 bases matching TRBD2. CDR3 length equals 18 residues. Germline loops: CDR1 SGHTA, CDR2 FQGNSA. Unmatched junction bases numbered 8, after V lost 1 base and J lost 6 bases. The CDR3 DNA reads TGTGCCAGCAGCTTAGGGGGACTAGCGGGGCAGGGTTCCGGGGAGCTGTTTTTT. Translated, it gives CASSLGGLAGQGSGELFF.

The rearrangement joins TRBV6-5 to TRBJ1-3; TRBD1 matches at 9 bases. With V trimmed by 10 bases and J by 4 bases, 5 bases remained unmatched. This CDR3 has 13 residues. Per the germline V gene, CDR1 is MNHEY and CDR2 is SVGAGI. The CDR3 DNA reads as TGTGCCACCCTTACAGGGGGCGGAAACACCATATATTTT. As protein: CATLTGGGNTIYF.

CDR3 coding DNA: TGTGCCACCAGTGCCCTGGACAGGGTGGGCGAGCAGTTCTTC. This gives the protein CATSALDRVGEQFF. The chain has TRBV24-1 and TRBJ2-1; 8 bases match TRBD1. Germline V gene sequence: CDR1 KGHDR, CDR2 SFDVKD. This CDR3 has 14 amino acids. V trimming: 5 bases; J trimming: 10 bases; junction bases outside the gene matches: 9.

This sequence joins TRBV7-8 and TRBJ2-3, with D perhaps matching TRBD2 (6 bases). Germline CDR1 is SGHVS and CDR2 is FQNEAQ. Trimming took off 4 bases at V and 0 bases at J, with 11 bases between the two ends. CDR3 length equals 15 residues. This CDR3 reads CASSYSSGSTDTQYF. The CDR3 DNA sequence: TGTGCCAGCAGCTATTCAAGCGGGAGCACAGATACGCAGTATTTT.

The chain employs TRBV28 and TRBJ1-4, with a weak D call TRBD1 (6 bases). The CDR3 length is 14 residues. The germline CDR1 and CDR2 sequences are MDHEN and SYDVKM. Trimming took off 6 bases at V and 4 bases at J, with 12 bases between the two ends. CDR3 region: CASRGEGVNEKLFF. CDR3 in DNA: TGTGCCAGCAGGGGGGAGGGGGTTAATGAAAAACTGTTTTTT.

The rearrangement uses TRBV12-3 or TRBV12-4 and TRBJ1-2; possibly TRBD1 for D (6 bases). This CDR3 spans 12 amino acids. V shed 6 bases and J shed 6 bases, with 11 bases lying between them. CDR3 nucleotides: TGTGCCAGCAGCCCCCAGGGGAATGGCTACACCTTC. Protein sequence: CASSPQGNGYTF.

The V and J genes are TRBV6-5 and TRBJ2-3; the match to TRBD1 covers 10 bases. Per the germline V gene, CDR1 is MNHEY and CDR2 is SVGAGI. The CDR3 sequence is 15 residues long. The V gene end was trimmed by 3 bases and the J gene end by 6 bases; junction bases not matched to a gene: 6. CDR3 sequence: CASSYRTGGSDTQYF. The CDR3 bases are TGTGCCAGCAGTTATCGGACAGGGGGGAGTGATACGCAGTATTTT.

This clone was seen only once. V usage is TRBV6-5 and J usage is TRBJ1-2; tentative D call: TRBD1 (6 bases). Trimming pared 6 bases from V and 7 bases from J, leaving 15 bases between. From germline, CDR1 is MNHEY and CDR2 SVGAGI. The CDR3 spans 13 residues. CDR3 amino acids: CASSQRTAGGYTF. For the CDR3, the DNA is TGTGCCAGCAGCCAAAGGACAGCTGGTGGCTACACCTTC.